This T cell receptor beta chain derives from a study of blood T cell repertoires in COVID-19. Study details: Acute-phase and convalescent COVID-19 samples originated in the United States, Italy and Spain. Sources were T cells, B-cell-depleted T cells, or PBMCs; the material itself was cDNA or gDNA.

The germline CDR1 and CDR2 sequences are MDHEN and SYDVKM. The CDR3 spans 13 residues. The authors' processing: For nucleated cells, counts were estimated from reference gene primer amplification. The protocol was immunoSEQ multiplex PCR, while the TCRdb copy is restricted to in-frame clones and leaves out a portion. The DNA was the basis for D and trimming; V, J and clone size are from that table. Of hundreds of thousands of clones listed, just over 85% are singletons. With regard to this clone: Relative to the germline gene, one junction end is altered; a read error may explain this.

Sequenced: peripheral blood. The sequence was collected from an elderly man with acute or convalescent COVID-19. The rearrangement joins TRBV28 to TRBJ1-2; weak D call: TRBD1 (5 bases). CDR3 coding DNA: TGTGCCAGCACCCCCTCAACAGGATGGAGCGGGGGCTTC. Protein: CASTPSTGWSGGF.